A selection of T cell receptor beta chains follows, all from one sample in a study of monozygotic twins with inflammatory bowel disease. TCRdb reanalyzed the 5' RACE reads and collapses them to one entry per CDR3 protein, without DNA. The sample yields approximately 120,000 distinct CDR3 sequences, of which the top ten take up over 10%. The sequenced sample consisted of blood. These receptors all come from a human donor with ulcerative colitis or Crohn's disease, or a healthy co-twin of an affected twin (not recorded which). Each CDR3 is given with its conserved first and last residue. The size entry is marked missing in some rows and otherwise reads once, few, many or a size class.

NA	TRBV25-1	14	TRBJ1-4	CASSDRTANEKLFF
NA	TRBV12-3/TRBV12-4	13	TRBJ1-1	CASSFGVGTEAFF
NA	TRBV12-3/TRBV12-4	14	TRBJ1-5	CASSFQQGGQPQHF
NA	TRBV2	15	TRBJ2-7	CASSASGSIAYEQYF
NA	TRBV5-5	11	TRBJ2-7	CASSLWGEQYF
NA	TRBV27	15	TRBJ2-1	CASTGYGQGSHEQFF
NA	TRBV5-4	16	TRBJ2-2	CASSLGKTGGTGELFF
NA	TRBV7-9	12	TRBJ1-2	CASSSNNYGYTF
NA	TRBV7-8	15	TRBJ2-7	CASSLVGQGSYEQYF
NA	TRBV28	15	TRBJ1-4	CASSPQTGPNEKLFF
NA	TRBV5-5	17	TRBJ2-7	CASGSEEASVVSYEQYF
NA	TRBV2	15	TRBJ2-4	CATLDSTPAKNMQYF
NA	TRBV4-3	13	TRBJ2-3	CASSQAVTDTQYF
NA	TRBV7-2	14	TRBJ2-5	CASSLPTVEETQYF
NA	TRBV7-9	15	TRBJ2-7	CASSYEGTGLSSLYF
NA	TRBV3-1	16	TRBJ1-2	CASSQESPRANYGYTF
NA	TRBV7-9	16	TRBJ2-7	CASSSRTVLNSYEQYF
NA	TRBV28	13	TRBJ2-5	CASVGQPQETQYF
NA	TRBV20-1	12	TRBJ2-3	CSASGRADTQYF
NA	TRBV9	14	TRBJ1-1	CASSVTGANTEAFF
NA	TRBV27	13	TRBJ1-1	CASSTSSNTEAFF
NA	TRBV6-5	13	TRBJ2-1	CASSYEGWDEQFF
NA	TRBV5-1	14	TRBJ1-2	CASRPDTGMGGYTF
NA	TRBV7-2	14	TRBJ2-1	CASSSPTTDNEQFF
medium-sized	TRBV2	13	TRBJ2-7	CASGIRQPGEQYF
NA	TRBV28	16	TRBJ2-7	CASSLSAQGAAYEQYF
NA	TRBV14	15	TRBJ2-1	CASSWGASSYNEQFF
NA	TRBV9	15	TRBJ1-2	CASSSRRTDFYGYTF
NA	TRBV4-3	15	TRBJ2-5	CASSQVASAGETQYF
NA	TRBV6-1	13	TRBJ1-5	CASSESGARPQHF
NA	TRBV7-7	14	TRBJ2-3	CASSLMKGTDTQYF
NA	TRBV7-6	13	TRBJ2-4	CASSLGPVGIQYF
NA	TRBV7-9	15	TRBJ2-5	CASSPQGGGQETQYF
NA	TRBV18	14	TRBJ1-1	CASSPGQSRAEAFF
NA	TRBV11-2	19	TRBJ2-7	CASSFSIRLAGGTPYEQYF
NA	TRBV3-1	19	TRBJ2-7	CASTQLGGGEMAGGYEQYF
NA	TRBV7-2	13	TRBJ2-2	CASKAGDTGELFF
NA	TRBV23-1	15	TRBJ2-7	CASSQSAEGIYEQYF
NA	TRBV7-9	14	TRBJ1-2	CASSFGQVDYGYTF
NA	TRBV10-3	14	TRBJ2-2	CAISGLGNTGELFF
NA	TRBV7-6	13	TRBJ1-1	CASSRDRVAEAFF
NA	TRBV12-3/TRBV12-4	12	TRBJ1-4	CASSPMREKLFF
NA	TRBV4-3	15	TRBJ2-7	CASSQRASPSSEQYF
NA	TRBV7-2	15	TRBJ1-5	CASSSGWGVGQPQHF
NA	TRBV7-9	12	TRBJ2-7	CASSYTGDEQYF
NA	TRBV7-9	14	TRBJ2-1	CASATGVFSNEQFF
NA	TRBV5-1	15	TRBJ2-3	CASSKLAGMGNTQYF
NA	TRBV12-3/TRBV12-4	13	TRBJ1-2	CASSSGQGRGYTF
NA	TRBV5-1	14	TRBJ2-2	CASSLAGEGGELFF
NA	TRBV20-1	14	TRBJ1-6	CSASDRAGNSPLHF
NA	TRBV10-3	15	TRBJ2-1	CAISDRDDWYNEQFF
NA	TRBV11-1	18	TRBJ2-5	CASSFGGPGTRWGETQYF
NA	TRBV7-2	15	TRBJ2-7	CASSLVGQGEYEQYF
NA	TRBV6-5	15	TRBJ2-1	CASSTGGDSYNEQFF
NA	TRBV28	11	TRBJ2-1	CASSSPNEQFF
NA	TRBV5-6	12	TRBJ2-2	CASSYYTGELFF
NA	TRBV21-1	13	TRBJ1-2	CASLGQPNYGYTF
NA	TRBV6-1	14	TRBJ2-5	CASSVAGGRETQYF